The T cell receptor (beta chain) under discussion was sequenced for a study of blood T cell repertoires in COVID-19. Overall study context: The United States, Italy and Spain provided the acute and convalescent COVID-19 samples. The cDNA or gDNA used as material had been derived from T cells, B-cell-depleted T cells, or PBMCs.

Germline assignment: CDR1 ENHRY and CDR2 SYGVKD. The CDR3 contains 14 residues. The V end lost 4 bases, the J end lost 1 base, and 10 bases lay between the germline ends. Original processing methods: Reference gene primer amplification yielded estimated nucleated cell counts. The repertoire was sequenced with immunoSEQ multiplex PCR; TCRdb's copy has only in-frame clones and lacks some. That table is the source of V, J and clone size, and D and trimming were worked out from the DNA. In the table there are some 74,000 clones, roughly 80% of which are singletons. The chain has TRBV10-3 and TRBJ1-1, with D tentatively TRBD1 (6 bases). The receptor was isolated from a man older than 75 with acute or convalescent COVID-19. The sample was peripheral blood. The CDR3 sequence: CAISVRTENTEAFF. Here the CDR3 DNA reads TGTGCCATCAGTGTGAGGACAGAGAACACTGAAGCTTTCTTT.